The present T cell receptor beta chain was sequenced within a study of siplizumab effects on memory and regulatory T cells. Study results and limitations: The study found naive T cells seemingly more diverse than memory cells and seemingly major alloresponse contributors.

Clones were sequenced by immunoSEQ multiplex PCR, and TCRdb holds only the in-frame ones, with some missing. Here the sample spans roughly 120,000 clones, roughly 92% being singletons. Germline V gene sequence: CDR1 MNHNS, CDR2 SASEGT. This CDR3 comprises 15 residues. V lost 4 bases to trimming and J lost 1 base, with 12 bases between them. As for this clone: Its specificity is unknown.

This TCR was recovered from a human donor in good health. Sequenced material: CD4+ T cells sorted from blood. The chain has TRBV6-1 and TRBJ2-3; possibly TRBD2 for D (5 bases). CDR3 bases: TGTGCCAGCAGTGGAGGGCCCTCCCGCACAGATACGCAGTATTTT. Amino acids: CASSGGPSRTDTQYF.